The sequence of this TCR beta chain was determined in a study of CD8+CD57+ T cells in acquired aplastic anemia. Looking at the study overall: Mean DNA quantity obtained from sorted CD4+ and CD8+ cells was around 2.9 ug. As sequenced from healthy donors, CD4+ cells averaged roughly 11 million reads. Study-level results: Common to patients and controls were twenty-nine CD8+ CDR3 sequences.

This clonotype was counted a few times. Its specificity is not known. Both TCR beta VDJ combination and CDR3 sequence profiling were carried out. Genomic DNA was the template for this profiling. TCRdb analysed the reads with MiXCR anew, one entry per CDR3 protein. The sample lists some 240,000 distinct CDR3 sequences; 34% were seen once. V shed 6 bases and J 7 bases; nucleotides not matched to a gene: 10. The CDR3 totals 13 residues. Per germline, CDR1 SQVTM and CDR2 ANQGSEA. Sample: sorted CD4+, CD8+, or CD8+CD57+ T cells (not recorded which) from PBMCs. The clonotype was recovered from a human donor in good health, serving as a control. The V gene is TRBV29-1, the J gene TRBJ1-2; 8 bases map to TRBD1. The CDR3 loop is CSVTTGAVGGYTF. CDR3 coding DNA: TGCAGCGTCACGACAGGGGCGGTCGGTGGCTACACCTTC.